The 21 T cell receptor beta chains below come from one sample, sequenced in a study of Ad26.COV2.S vaccination and SARS-CoV-2 variants. Noted treatment: over 15 received Ad26.COV2.S at low or high dose, single or two shots; about five received placebo; per-sample allocation not given. Sampling took place 63 days after the first vaccine or placebo injection. The table came from immunoSEQ multiplex PCR; TCRdb's copy has only in-frame clones and leaves some out. The sample consists of approximately 400,000 clones, 83% of them appearing once. Material: peripheral blood, obtained in a trial of Ad26.COV2.S vaccine versus placebo. The source of these receptors is a person aged 18-65 years who received the Ad26.COV2.S COVID-19 vaccine or a placebo.

This rearrangement joins TRBV25-1 to TRBJ2-4, with TRBD1 matching 8 bases. The CDR3 is made up of 13 amino acids. After removal of 3 bases from V and 7 bases from J, the junction contained 2 bases not matched to a gene. The germline gives CDR1 MGHDK, CDR2 SYGVNS. The CDR3: CASSDAGGNIQYF. The CDR3 nucleotides read TGTGCCAGCAGTGATGCAGGGGGCAACATTCAGTACTTC.

The rearrangement joins TRBV6-2 or TRBV6-3 to TRBJ1-2, with D unresolved. Trimming left V 2 bases short and J 5 bases short, with 9 bases between. CDR3 length: 13 residues. The germline CDR1 and CDR2 sequences are MNHEY and SVGEGT. CDR3 protein: CASSYVGSYGYTF. CDR3 DNA sequence: TGTGCCAGCAGTTACGTAGGATCGTATGGCTACACCTTC.

The J gene is TRBJ1-4, the V gene TRBV7-9; 9 positions match TRBD1. This CDR3 is 17 amino acids long. Germline CDR1 and CDR2: SEHNR and FQNEAQ (reference sequence). V trimming: 3 bases; J trimming: 0 bases; junction bases outside the gene matches: 5. CDR3 sequence: CASSLGQGRTTNEKLFF. As DNA, the CDR3 is TGTGCCAGCAGCTTGGGACAGGGAAGGACAACTAATGAAAAACTGTTTTTT.

The V call is TRBV11-1, the J call TRBJ2-7; 7 nucleotides line up with TRBD1. This CDR3 has 15 residues. Germline V gene data show CDR1 as SGHAT and CDR2 as FQDESV (reference sequence). The V segment lost 5 bases and the J segment 0 bases; nucleotides outside the gene matches: 7. In DNA, the CDR3 is TGTGCCAGCAGCCCTTGGACAGGCCGCTCCTACGAGCAGTACTTC. As protein: CASSPWTGRSYEQYF.

The chain recombines TRBV7-9 with TRBJ2-5; 8 bases agree with TRBD2. With V trimmed by 4 bases and J by 2 bases, 15 bases remained unmatched. Germline V gene data show CDR1 as SEHNR and CDR2 as FQNEAQ (reference sequence). The CDR3 has 18 residues. CDR3 coding DNA: TGTGCCAGCAGCTCCAGTGGGACTAGTTCGATTGCGCAAGAGACCCAGTACTTC. It is translated as CASSSSGTSSIAQETQYF.

The chain employs TRBV19 and TRBJ1-5; D is undetermined. CDR3 length: 15 amino acids. The V gene lost 4 bases and the J gene lost 3 bases, with 13 bases spanning the gap. Germline V gene sequence: CDR1 LNHDA, CDR2 SQIVND (reference sequence). Here the CDR3 reads CASSRQATPNQPQHF. The CDR3 DNA reads TGTGCCAGTAGTAGGCAGGCTACCCCCAATCAGCCCCAGCATTTT. Full variable domain (rest looked up from reference TRBV19 and TRBJ1-5): DGGITQSPKYLFRKEGQNVTLSCEQNLNHDAMYWYRQDPGQGLRLIYYSQIVNDFQKGDIAEGYSVSREKKESFPLTVTSAQKNPTAFYLCASSRQATPNQPQHFGDGTRLSIL.

DNA of the CDR3: TGCAGCGTTCAGGGGTACGAAAACATTCAGTACTTC. Protein sequence: CSVQGYENIQYF. The chain is built from TRBV29-1 and TRBJ2-4; D may be TRBD1 (6 bases). V was shortened by 5 bases and J by 5 bases, with 10 bases between the two germline ends. The CDR3 has 12 amino acids. Germline V gene sequence: CDR1 SQVTM, CDR2 ANQGSEA.

This sequence joins TRBV13 and TRBJ1-2; TRBD1 agrees at 12 bases. Germline loops: CDR1 PRHDT, CDR2 FYEKMQ (reference sequence). This CDR3 spans 16 amino acids. J lost 7 bases, V lost 5 bases, and 11 bases had no gene match. CDR3 nucleotide sequence: TGTGCCAGCAGCCTCCTCCCGGGACAGGGGGCTGGTGGCTACACCTTC. Translated: CASSLLPGQGAGGYTF.

This chain links TRBV30 with TRBJ1-2; 10 bases agree with TRBD1. This CDR3 has 15 amino acids. Losses at the gene ends were 2 bases for V and 6 bases for J; bases not matched to a gene: 9. CDR1 and CDR2 (germline): GTSNPN, SVGIG (reference sequence). The CDR3 DNA reads TGTGCCTGGAGTCCGGGGACAGGGGATTTTGATGGCTACACCTTC. Protein sequence: CAWSPGTGDFDGYTF.

The V call is TRBV18, the J call TRBJ2-5, with D perhaps TRBD2 (5 bases). Germline V gene data show CDR1 as KGHSH and CDR2 as LQKENI. Deletions cut 6 bases from V and 5 bases from J, with 16 bases between. This CDR3 has 14 amino acids. The CDR3 loop reads CASSPGVPRETQYF. DNA for the CDR3: TGTGCCAGCTCTCCCGGGGTCCCCAGGGAGACCCAGTACTTC. The full variable domain, completed using reference TRBV18 and TRBJ2-5, is NAGVMQNPRHLVRRRGQEARLRCSPMKGHSHVYWYRQLPEEGLKFMVYLQKENIIDESGMPKERFSAEFPKEGPSILRIQQVVRGDSAAYFCASSPGVPRETQYFGPGTRLLVL.

This chain connects TRBV9 to TRBJ1-3; no clear D. Trimming left V 3 bases short and J 0 bases short, with 4 bases between. The CDR3 has 13 amino acids. Germline V gene data show CDR1 as SGDLS and CDR2 as YYNGEE. DNA for the CDR3: TGTGCCAGCAGCGCGTCCTCTGGAAACACCATATATTTT. This gives the protein CASSASSGNTIYF.

The chain recombines TRBV11-2 with TRBJ2-7; D unresolved. The V end lost 1 base, the J end lost 3 bases, and 7 bases lay between the germline ends. This CDR3 spans 13 amino acids. Germline V CDR1 and CDR2: SGHAT, FQNNGV. CDR3 amino acids: CASSLAGFYEQYF. The CDR3, as DNA: TGTGCCAGCAGCTTAGCAGGCTTCTACGAGCAGTACTTC.

Comments on this clone: No conserved phenylalanine or tryptophan ends this CDR3, so it is likely a read error. The rearrangement links TRBV7-9 to TRBJ1-1; a possible D gene is TRBD1 (5 bases). V was trimmed by 5 bases and J by 5 bases, leaving 15 bases between them. This CDR3 comprises 14 residues. Germline V CDR1 and CDR2: SEHNR, FQNEAQ (reference sequence). CDR3 protein: CASSTVQGLTEAFL. CDR3 sequence (DNA): TGTGCCAGCAGCACGGTCCAGGGTCTGACTGAAGCTTTCCTT.

The gene calls are TRBV2 and TRBJ2-1; TRBD2 matches 7 bases. The CDR3 is made up of 15 amino acids. The V gene end was trimmed by 6 bases and the J gene end by 4 bases; junction bases not matched to a gene: 9. Germline loops: CDR1 SNHLY, CDR2 FYNNEI. This chain's CDR3 is CASRPGTKGYNEQFF. The CDR3 DNA follows: TGTGCCAGCAGGCCCGGGACTAAGGGATACAATGAGCAGTTCTTC.

V and J are TRBV5-4 and TRBJ1-2; TRBD1 agrees at 7 bases. This CDR3 is built from 12 residues. The V segment lost 4 bases and the J segment 7 bases; nucleotides outside the gene matches: 4. CDR1 is SGHNT, CDR2 YYREEE, per germline (reference sequence). The CDR3 bases are TGTGCCAGCAGCCCTAACAGGGGTGGCTACACCTTC. Amino acids: CASSPNRGGYTF.

This sequence joins TRBV5-1 and TRBJ1-2, with a tentative D call TRBD1 (5 bases). CDR1 is SGHRS and CDR2 is YFSETQ in the germline V gene. There are 13 residues in the CDR3. With 4 bases removed from V and 6 bases from J, the gap between germline ends came to 13 bases. The CDR3 spells CASSRYGTDGYTF. In nucleotides, the CDR3 is TGCGCCAGCAGCCGTTACGGGACGGATGGCTACACCTTC.

The chain couples TRBV5-5 to TRBJ1-1; D perhaps matches TRBD1 (6 bases). Trimming pared 0 bases from V and 0 bases from J, leaving 15 bases between. CDR1 SGHKS and CDR2 YYEKEE come from the germline V gene (reference sequence). The length of the CDR3 is 17 residues. The CDR3 is CASSLGGGNFVNTEAFF. The CDR3 coding sequence is TGTGCCAGCAGCTTGGGAGGGGGTAATTTCGTGAACACTGAAGCTTTCTTT.

This clone was seen at least ten times. The V call is TRBV12-5, the J call TRBJ2-1; 7 bases line up with TRBD2. The CDR3 totals 15 residues. Trimming cost V 6 bases and J 4 bases; bases outside gene matches: 9. Germline V gene lookup returns CDR1 LGHNT and CDR2 FRNRAP. CDR3 sequence: CASGPPAGAYNEQFF. As DNA, the CDR3 is TGTGCTAGTGGCCCCCCCGCGGGAGCGTACAATGAGCAGTTCTTC.

This chain uses TRBV15 with TRBJ2-1; D may be TRBD2 (5 bases). The germline V and J ends were trimmed by 3 bases and 0 bases, with 9 bases remaining between them. This CDR3 is 15 amino acids long. Germline V CDR1 and CDR2: LNHNV, YYDKDF (reference sequence). CDR3 coding DNA: TGTGCCACCAGCAGGCTAGGAGGCTCCTACAATGAGCAGTTCTTC. It specifies CATSRLGGSYNEQFF.

This clone was recorded many times. The rearrangement links TRBV4-2 to TRBJ2-7; no firm D call. The CDR3 spans 15 residues. In germline, CDR1 is LGHNA, CDR2 YNFKEQ. V gave up 0 bases and J gave up 0 bases, with 9 bases separating them. The CDR3 protein is CASSQEGSSSYEQYF. The CDR3 DNA follows: TGTGCCAGCAGCCAAGAGGGAAGTAGCTCCTACGAGCAGTACTTC.

The chain carries TRBV29-1 and TRBJ1-1; D gene unclear. Germline V gene data show CDR1 as SQVTM and CDR2 as ANQGSEA. V lost 6 bases, J lost 1 base, and 9 bases lay in between. The length of the CDR3 is 12 residues. CDR3 DNA: TGCAGCGTGGGTTGGGGGAACACTGAAGCTTTCTTT. Translated: CSVGWGNTEAFF.